This TCR beta chain was recovered during a study of T cells after yellow fever vaccination. Each CDR3 protein gets one entry after TCRdb re-called the 5' RACE reads with MiXCR. Of about 320,000 distinct CDR3 sequences in the sample, 4% to 5.5% were seen once. In germline, CDR1 is DFQATT, CDR2 SNEGSKA (reference sequence). This CDR3 spans 13 amino acids. Trimming pared 3 bases from V and 0 bases from J, leaving 9 bases between. This clonotype was counted a few times. The material sequenced was PBMCs, taken 15 days after the yellow fever booster vaccination. This chain joins TRBV20-1 and TRBJ2-7; D ambiguous. The clonotype comes from a man aged 18 to 29 who received the YFV17D yellow fever vaccine. The CDR3 region is CSARPLSSYEQYF. CDR3 in DNA: TGCAGTGCTAGGCCTCTAAGCTCCTACGAGCAGTACTTC.